This record concerns one T cell receptor (beta chain) sequence. This sample is part of a study of blood T cell repertoires in COVID-19. The overall study: PBMCs, B-cell-depleted T cells, or T cells were the source of the cDNA or gDNA that made up the material.

Trimming cost V 4 bases and J 6 bases; bases outside gene matches: 5. The CDR3 covers 13 residues. The germline V gene has CDR1 SGHRS and CDR2 YFSETQ. Original methodology: Estimation of nucleated cell counts was performed using reference gene primer amplification. The repertoire was sequenced with immunoSEQ multiplex PCR; TCRdb's copy has only in-frame clones and lacks some. V, J and clone size were drawn from that table, and D and trimming were deduced from the DNA. The sample consists of around 140,000 clones, about 89% of them appearing once. This receptor was taken from a man in his 60s with active or convalescent COVID-19. The chain uses TRBV5-1 and TRBJ2-7, with 9 bases aligning to TRBD2. The sequencing sample was made of peripheral blood. As DNA, the CDR3 is TGCGCCAGCAGCCTAGGACTAGCGTTCGAGCAGTACTTC. Its translation: CASSLGLAFEQYF.